This T cell receptor beta chain was obtained from a study of cytomegalovirus exposure and HLA in healthy donors. Study conclusions and caveats: The study recorded 150 to 200 TCR beta chains that were cytomegalovirus-associated. When the data were analyzed later, several of the most significant clusters appeared to be linked to common viral pathogens.

This CDR3 has 13 residues. V lost 2 bases, J lost 7 bases, and 12 bases lay in between. Per germline, CDR1 SGHRS and CDR2 YFSETQ. On this clone itself: Its antigen is unknown.

PCR primers comprised 60 Vbeta and 13 Jbeta primers. The method was immunoSEQ multiplex PCR; TCRdb's version includes in-frame clones alone and lacks a portion of them. The sample shows some 150,000 clones, and 2% to 2.5% sits with its ten largest clones. This clonotype was obtained from a woman under 30 in good health and CMV-seronegative. The genes are TRBV5-1 and TRBJ1-1; tentative D call: TRBD1 (6 bases). Sequencing was performed on PBMCs. CDR3 coding DNA: TGCGCCAGCAGCTTAGTGGGAGGGGGTGAAGCTTTCTTT. This codes for CASSLVGGGEAFF.